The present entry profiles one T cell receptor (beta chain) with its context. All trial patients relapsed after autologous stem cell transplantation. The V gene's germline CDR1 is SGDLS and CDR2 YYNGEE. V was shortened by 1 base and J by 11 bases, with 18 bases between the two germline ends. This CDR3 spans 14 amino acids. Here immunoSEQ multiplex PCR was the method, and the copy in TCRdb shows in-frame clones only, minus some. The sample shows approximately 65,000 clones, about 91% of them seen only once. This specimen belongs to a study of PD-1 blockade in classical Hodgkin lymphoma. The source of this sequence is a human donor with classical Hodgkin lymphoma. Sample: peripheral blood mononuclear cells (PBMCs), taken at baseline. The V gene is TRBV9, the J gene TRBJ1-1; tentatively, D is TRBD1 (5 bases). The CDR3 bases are TGTGCCAGCAGCGTAAGGTCCCAGGGACTTATGGCTTTCTTT. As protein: CASSVRSQGLMAFF. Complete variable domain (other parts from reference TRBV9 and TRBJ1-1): DSGVTQTPKHLITATGQRVTLRCSPRSGDLSVYWYQQSLDQGLQFLIQYYNGEERAKGNILERFSAQQFPDLHSELNLSSLELGDSALYFCASSVRSQGLMAFFGQGTRLTVV.